This T cell receptor beta chain was observed in a study of T cells in Graves' hyperthyroidism and ophthalmopathy. The sample holds many counts of this clonotype. The target antigen is unknown. Absent ophthalmopathy progression within 18 months defined stable Graves' hyperthyroidism. Diagnoses rested on clinical symptoms, serum thyroxine and TRAb, thyroid ultrasound and orbital computed tomography. Amplification of TCR beta CDR3 regions was performed using RNA transcripts as template. A first-round RT-PCR of the TCR CDR3 used the HTBI primer set. One entry per CDR3 protein results from TCRdb running MiXCR on the multiplex PCR reads. The sample includes just over 550,000 distinct CDR3 sequences, more than 45% of them seen just once. Germline CDR1 reads KGHDR; CDR2 reads SFDVKD. This CDR3 has 15 residues. The V gene end was trimmed by 5 bases and the J gene end by 4 bases; junction bases not matched to a gene: 5.

General observations from the study: Clonotypes that were expanded in thyroid above 0.001 mostly appeared in blood too.

This clonotype was sampled from a woman in her late teens or twenties with Graves' hyperthyroidism. V usage is TRBV24-1 and J usage is TRBJ1-5; TRBD1 agrees at 9 bases. The material sequenced was peripheral blood or thyroid tissue (not recorded which). This CDR3 is CATSAPGQGNQPQHF. As DNA, the CDR3 is TGTGCCACCAGTGCTCCGGGACAGGGTAATCAGCCCCAGCATTTT.